This TCR beta chain was found in a study of T cell responses to AZD1222 COVID-19 vaccine. Findings and limits, study-wide: Donors were mostly white British, more females; clonal diversity possibly underestimated. The study reported that nearly half of spike-specific TCRs target unmutated variant regions.

Assay: immunoSEQ multiplex PCR; the TCRdb copy retains only in-frame clones and omits some. This table holds around 180,000 clones, 88% found once. The ends were cut back, 4 bases at V and 6 bases at J, with 7 bases in the middle. Germline values: CDR1 MNHEY, CDR2 SVGAGI. The CDR3 runs to 11 residues. In the case of this clone: Antigen unknown.

Second-dose timings of about 4 or about 12 weeks were pooled. Material: peripheral blood, obtained 28 days after the second AZD1222 dose. This TCR was sampled from an adult who received the AZD1222 COVID-19 vaccine. The rearrangement uses TRBV6-5 and TRBJ2-7; no clear D. The CDR3 DNA sequence: TGTGCCAGCAGTTCCCAGGTCGAGCAGTACTTC. It specifies CASSSQVEQYF.